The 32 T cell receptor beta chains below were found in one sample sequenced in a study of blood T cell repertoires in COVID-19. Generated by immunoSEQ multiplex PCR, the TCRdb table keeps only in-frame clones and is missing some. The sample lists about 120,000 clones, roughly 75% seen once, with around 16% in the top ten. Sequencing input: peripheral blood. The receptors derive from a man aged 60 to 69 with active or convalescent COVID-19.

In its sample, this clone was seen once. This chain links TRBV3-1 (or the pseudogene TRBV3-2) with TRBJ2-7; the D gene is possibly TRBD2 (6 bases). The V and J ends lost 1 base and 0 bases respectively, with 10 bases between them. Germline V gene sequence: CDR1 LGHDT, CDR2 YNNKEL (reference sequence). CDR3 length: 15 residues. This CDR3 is CASSQVAGSSYEQYF. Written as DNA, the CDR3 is TGTGCCAGCAGCCAAGTGGCGGGGAGCTCCTACGAGCAGTACTTC.

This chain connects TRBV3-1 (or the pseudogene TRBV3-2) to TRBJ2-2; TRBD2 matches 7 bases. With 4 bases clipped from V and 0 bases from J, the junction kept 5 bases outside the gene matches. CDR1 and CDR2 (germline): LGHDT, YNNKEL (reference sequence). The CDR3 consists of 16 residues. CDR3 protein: CASSPDGLANTGELFF. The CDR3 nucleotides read TGTGCCAGCAGCCCTGATGGACTAGCGAACACCGGGGAGCTGTTTTTT.

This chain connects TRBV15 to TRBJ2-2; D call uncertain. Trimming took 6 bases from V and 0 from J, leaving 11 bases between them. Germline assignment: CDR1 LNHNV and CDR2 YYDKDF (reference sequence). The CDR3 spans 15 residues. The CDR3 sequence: CATRTEFANTGELFF. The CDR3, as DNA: TGTGCCACCAGGACGGAGTTCGCGAACACCGGGGAGCTGTTTTTT.

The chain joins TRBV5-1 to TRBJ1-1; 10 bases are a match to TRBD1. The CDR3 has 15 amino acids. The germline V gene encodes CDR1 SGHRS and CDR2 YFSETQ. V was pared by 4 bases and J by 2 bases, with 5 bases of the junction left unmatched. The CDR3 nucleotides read TGCGCCAGCAGCGAGAGGGACAGGGGTAACACTGAAGCTTTCTTT. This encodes CASSERDRGNTEAFF.

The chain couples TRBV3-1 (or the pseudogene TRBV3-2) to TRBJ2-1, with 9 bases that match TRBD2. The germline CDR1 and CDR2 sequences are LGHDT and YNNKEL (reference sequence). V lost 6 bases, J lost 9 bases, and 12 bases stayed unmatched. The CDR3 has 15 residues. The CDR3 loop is CASSPLAGAIIEQFF. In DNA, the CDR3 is TGTGCCAGCAGTCCTTTAGCGGGAGCTATTATTGAGCAGTTCTTC.

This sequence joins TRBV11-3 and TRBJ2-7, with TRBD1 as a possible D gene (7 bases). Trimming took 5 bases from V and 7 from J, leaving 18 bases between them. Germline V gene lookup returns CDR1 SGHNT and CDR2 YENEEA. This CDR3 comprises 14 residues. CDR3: CASSPTGRLEEQYF. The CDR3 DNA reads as TGTGCCAGCAGCCCGACAGGGAGGTTGGAGGAGCAGTACTTC.

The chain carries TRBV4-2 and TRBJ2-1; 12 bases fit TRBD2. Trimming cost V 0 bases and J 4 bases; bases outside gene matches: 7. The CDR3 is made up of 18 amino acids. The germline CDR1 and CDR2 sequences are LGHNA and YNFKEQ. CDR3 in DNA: TGTGCCAGCAGCCAAGATTATGCCCTAGCGGGAGGGTACAATGAGCAGTTCTTC. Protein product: CASSQDYALAGGYNEQFF.

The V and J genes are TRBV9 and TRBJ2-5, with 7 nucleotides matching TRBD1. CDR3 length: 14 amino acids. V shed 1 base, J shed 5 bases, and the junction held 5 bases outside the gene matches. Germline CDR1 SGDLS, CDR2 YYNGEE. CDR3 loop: CASSVQGDTETQYF. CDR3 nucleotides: TGTGCCAGCAGCGTACAGGGGGATACGGAGACCCAGTACTTC.

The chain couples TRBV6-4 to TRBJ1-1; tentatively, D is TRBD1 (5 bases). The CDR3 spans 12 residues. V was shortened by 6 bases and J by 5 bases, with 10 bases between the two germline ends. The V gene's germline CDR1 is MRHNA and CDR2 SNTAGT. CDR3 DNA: TGTGCCAGCAGCCCGGGGGGGACTGAAGCTTTCTTT. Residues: CASSPGGTEAFF.

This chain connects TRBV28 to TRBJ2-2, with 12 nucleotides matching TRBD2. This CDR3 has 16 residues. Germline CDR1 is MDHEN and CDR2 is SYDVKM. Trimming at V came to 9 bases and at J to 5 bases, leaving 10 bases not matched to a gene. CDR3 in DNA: TGTGCCAGTTCCCCTCTAGCGGGAGGGTTTACCGGGGAGCTGTTTTTT. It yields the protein CASSPLAGGFTGELFF. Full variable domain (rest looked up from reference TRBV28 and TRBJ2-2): DVKVTQSSRYLVKRTGEKVFLECVQDMDHENMFWYRQDPGLGLRLIYFSYDVKMKEKGDIPEGYSVSREKKERFSLILESASTNQTSMYLCASSPLAGGFTGELFFGEGSRLTVL.

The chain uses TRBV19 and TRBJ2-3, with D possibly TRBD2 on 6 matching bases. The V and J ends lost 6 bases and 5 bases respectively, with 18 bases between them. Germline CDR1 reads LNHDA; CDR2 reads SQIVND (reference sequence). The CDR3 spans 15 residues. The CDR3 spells CASSVRPGAGDTQYF. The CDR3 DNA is TGTGCCAGTAGCGTTCGCCCGGGAGCGGGAGATACGCAGTATTTT.

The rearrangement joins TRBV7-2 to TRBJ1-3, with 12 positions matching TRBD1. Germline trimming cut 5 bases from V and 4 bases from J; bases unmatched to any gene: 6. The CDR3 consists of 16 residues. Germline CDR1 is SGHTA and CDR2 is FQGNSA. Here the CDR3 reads CASSARDRGLGNTIYF. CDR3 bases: TGTGCCAGCAGCGCTAGGGACAGGGGGCTGGGAAACACCATATATTTT.

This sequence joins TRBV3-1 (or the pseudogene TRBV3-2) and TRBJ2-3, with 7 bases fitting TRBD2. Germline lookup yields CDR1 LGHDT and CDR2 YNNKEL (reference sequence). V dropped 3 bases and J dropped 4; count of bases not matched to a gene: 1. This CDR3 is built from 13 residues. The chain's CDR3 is CASSHRGADTQYF. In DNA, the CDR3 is TGTGCCAGCAGCCATCGGGGGGCAGATACGCAGTATTTT.

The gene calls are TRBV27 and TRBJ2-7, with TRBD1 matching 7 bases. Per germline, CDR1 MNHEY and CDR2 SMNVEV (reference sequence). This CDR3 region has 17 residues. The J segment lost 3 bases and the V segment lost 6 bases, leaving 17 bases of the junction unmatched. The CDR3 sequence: CASSLTSFGTDNYEQYF. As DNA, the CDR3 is TGTGCCAGCAGCCTCACTTCATTCGGGACAGACAACTACGAGCAGTACTTC.

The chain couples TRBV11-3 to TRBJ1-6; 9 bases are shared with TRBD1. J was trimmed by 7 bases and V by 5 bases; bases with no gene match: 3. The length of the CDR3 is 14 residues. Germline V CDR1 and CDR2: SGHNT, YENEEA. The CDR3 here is CASSLGQGNSPLHF. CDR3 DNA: TGTGCCAGCAGCCTCGGACAGGGGAATTCACCCCTCCACTTT.

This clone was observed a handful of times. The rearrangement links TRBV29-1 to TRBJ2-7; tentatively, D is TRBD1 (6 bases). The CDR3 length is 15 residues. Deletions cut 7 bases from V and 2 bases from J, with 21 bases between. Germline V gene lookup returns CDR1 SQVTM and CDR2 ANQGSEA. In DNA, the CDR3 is TGCAGCGCTCTCAGACAGGCCCTTCTTACCTACGAGCAGTACTTC. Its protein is CSALRQALLTYEQYF.

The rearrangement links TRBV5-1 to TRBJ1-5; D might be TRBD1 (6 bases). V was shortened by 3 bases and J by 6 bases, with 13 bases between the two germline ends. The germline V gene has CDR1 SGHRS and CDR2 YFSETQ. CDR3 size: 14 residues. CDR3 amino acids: CASSWTTGIQPQHF. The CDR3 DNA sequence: TGCGCCAGCAGCTGGACCACAGGGATTCAGCCCCAGCATTTT.

CDR3 protein: CASWGRGTEQFF. Here the CDR3 DNA reads TGTGCCAGTTGGGGACGGGGGACTGAGCAGTTCTTC. J is TRBJ2-1 and V is TRBV7-8, with D perhaps matching TRBD2 (6 bases). The germline V gene encodes CDR1 SGHVS and CDR2 FQNEAQ. This CDR3 spans 12 amino acids. V was cut by 9 bases and J by 9 bases, with 15 bases left in between.

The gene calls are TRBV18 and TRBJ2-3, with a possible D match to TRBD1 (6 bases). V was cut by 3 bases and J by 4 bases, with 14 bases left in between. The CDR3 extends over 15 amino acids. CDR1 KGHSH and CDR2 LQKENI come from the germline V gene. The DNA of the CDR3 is TGTGCCAGCTCACCCTATGCACAGGGAGCAGATACGCAGTATTTT. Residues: CASSPYAQGADTQYF.

The CDR3 sequence is CASSQDRDYGYTF. The CDR3 coding sequence is TGTGCCAGCAGTCAAGACAGGGACTATGGCTACACCTTC. The chain is built from TRBV6-6 and TRBJ1-2; 7 nucleotides match TRBD1. The CDR3 covers 13 residues. Germline trimming cut 5 bases from V and 3 bases from J; bases unmatched to any gene: 3. Germline CDR1 is MNHNY and CDR2 is SVGAGI (reference sequence).

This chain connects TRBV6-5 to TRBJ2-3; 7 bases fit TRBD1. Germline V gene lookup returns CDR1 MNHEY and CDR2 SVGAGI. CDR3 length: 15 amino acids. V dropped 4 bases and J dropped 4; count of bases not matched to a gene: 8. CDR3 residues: CASSSGDREADTQYF. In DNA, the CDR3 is TGTGCCAGCAGTTCGGGCGACAGGGAAGCAGATACGCAGTATTTT.

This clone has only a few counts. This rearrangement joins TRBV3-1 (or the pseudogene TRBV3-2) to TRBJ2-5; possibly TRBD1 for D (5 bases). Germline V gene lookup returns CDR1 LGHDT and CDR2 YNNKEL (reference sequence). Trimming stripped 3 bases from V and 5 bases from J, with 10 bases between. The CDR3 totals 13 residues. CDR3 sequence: CASSQGLQETQYF. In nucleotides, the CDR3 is TGTGCCAGCAGCCAGGGGCTCCAGGAGACCCAGTACTTC.

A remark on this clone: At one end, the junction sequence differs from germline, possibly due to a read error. DNA of the CDR3: TGTGCCAGCAGCCAAGAGGTCGCGGGAGTTAACTCCTTC. Protein sequence: CASSQEVAGVNSF. This chain joins TRBV14 and TRBJ2-7; the match to TRBD2 covers 7 bases. CDR3 length: 13 residues. Germline assignment: CDR1 SGHDN and CDR2 FVKESK.

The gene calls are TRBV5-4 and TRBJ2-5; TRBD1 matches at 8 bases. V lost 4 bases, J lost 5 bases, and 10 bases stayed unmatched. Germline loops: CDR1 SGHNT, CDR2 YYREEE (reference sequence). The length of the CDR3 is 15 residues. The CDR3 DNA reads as TGTGCCAGCAGCCGTAAACAGGGGGGTTCGGAGACCCAGTACTTC. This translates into CASSRKQGGSETQYF.

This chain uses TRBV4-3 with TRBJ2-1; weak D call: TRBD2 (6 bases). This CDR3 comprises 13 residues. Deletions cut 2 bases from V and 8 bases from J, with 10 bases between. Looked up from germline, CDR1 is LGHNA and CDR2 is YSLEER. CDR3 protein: CASSQRAGHEQFF. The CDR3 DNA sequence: TGCGCCAGCAGCCAACGAGCGGGTCATGAGCAGTTCTTC.

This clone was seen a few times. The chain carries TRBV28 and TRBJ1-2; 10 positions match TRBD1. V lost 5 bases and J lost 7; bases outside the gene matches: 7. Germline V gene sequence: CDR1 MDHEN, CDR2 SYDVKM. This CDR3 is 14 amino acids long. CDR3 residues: CASSRQGAFGGYTF. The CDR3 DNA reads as TGTGCCAGCAGTAGACAGGGGGCTTTCGGTGGCTACACCTTC.

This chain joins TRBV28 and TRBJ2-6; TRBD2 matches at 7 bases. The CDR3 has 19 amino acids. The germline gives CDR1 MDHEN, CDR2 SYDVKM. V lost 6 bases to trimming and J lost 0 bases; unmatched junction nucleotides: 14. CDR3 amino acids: CASSSSPGLLHSGANVLTF. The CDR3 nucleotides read TGTGCCAGCAGCTCCTCCCCGGGACTACTCCACTCTGGGGCCAACGTCCTGACTTTC.

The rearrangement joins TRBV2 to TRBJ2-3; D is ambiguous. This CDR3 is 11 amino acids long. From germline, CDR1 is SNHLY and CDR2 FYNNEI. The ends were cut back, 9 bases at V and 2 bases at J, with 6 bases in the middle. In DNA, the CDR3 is TGTGCCAGTCGGTACACAGATACGCAGTATTTT. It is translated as CASRYTDTQYF.

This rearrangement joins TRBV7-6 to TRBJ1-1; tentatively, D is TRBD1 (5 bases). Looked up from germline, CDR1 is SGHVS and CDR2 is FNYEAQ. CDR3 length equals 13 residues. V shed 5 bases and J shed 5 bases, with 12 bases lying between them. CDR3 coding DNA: TGTGCCAGCAGCCTGCGGGGGTCGACTGAAGCTTTCTTT. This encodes CASSLRGSTEAFF.

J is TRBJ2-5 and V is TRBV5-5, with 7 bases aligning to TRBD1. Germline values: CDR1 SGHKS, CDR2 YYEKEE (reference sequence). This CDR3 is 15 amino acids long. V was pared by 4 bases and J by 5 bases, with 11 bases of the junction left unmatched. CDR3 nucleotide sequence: TGTGCCAGCAGCACAAATACAGGGGAAGGCGAGACCCAGTACTTC. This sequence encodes CASSTNTGEGETQYF.

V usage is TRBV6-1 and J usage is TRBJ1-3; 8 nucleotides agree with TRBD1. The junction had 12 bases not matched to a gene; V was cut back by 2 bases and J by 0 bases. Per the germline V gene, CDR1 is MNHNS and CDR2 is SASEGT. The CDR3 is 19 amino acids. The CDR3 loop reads CASSERVAGGISSGNTIYF. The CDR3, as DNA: TGTGCCAGCAGTGAAAGGGTGGCAGGGGGCATCTCCTCTGGAAACACCATATATTTT.

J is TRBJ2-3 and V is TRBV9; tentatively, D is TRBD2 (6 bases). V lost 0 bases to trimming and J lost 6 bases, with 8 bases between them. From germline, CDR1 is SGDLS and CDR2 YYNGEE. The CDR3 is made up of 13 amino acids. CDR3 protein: CASSVGGEDTQYF. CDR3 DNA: TGTGCCAGCAGCGTAGGGGGGGAGGATACGCAGTATTTT.